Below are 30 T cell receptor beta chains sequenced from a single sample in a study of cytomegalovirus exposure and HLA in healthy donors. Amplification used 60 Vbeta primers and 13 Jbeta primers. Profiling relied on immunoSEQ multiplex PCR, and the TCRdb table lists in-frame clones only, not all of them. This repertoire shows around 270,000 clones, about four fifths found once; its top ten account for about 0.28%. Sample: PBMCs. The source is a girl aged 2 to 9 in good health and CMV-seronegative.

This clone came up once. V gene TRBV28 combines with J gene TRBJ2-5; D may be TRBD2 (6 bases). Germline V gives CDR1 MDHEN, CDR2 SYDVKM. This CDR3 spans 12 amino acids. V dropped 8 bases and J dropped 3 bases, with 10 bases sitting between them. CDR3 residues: CASEGGEETQYF. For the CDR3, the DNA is TGTGCCAGCGAGGGCGGGGAAGAGACCCAGTACTTC.

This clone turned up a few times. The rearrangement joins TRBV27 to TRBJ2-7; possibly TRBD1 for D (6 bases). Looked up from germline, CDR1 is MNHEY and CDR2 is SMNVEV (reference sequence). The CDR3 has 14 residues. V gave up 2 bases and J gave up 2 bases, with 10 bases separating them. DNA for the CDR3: TGTGCCAGCAGTTTAAGTACAGGGCCCTACGAGCAGTACTTC. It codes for CASSLSTGPYEQYF.

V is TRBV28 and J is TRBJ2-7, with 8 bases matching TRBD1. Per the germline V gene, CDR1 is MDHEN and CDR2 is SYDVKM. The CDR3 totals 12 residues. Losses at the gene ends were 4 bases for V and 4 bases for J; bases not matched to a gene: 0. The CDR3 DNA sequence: TGTGCCAGCAGTTACAGGGGGTACGAGCAGTACTTC. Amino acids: CASSYRGYEQYF. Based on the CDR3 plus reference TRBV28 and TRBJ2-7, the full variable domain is DVKVTQSSRYLVKRTGEKVFLECVQDMDHENMFWYRQDPGLGLRLIYFSYDVKMKEKGDIPEGYSVSREKKERFSLILESASTNQTSMYLCASSYRGYEQYFGPGTRLTVT.

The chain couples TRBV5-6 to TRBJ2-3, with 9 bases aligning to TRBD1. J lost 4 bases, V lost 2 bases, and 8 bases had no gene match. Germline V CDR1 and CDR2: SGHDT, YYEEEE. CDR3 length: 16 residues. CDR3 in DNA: TGTGCCAGCAGCTTTACCGGGACAGGGTTAGCAGATACGCAGTATTTT. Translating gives CASSFTGTGLADTQYF.

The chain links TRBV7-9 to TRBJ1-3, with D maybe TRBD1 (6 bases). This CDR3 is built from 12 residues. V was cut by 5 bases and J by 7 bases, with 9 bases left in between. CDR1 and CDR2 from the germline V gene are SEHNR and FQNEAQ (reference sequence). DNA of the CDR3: TGTGCCAGCAGCAGACAGGAGAACACCATATATTTT. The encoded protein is CASSRQENTIYF.

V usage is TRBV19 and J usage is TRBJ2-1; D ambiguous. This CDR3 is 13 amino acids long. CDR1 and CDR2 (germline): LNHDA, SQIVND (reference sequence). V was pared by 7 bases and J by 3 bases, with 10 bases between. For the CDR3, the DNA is TGTGCCAGTAACGGTCTTTACTACAATGAGCAGTTCTTC. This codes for CASNGLYYNEQFF.

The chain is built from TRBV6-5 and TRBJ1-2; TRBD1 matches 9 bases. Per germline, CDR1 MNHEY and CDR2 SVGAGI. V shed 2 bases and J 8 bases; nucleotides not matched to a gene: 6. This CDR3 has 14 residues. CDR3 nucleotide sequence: TGTGCCAGCAGTTACCGTGACAGGGGGAACGGCTACACCTTC. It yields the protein CASSYRDRGNGYTF.

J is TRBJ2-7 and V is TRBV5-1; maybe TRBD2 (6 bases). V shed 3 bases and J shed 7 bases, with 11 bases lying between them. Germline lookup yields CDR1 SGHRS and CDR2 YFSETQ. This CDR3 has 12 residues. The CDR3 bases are TGCGCCAGCAGCTGGACGGGAGCGGAGCAGTACTTC. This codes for CASSWTGAEQYF.

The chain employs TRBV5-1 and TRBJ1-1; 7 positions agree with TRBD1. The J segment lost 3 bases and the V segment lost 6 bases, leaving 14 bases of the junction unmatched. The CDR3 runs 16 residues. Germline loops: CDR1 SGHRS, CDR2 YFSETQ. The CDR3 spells CASTPGIGGGYTEAFF. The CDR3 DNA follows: TGCGCCAGCACCCCCGGGATAGGAGGGGGCTACACTGAAGCTTTCTTT.

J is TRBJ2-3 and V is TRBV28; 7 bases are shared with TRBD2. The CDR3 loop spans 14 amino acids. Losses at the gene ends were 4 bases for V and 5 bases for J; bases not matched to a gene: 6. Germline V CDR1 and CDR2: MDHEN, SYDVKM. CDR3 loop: CASSWEGRGDTQYF. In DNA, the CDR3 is TGTGCCAGCAGTTGGGAGGGGCGAGGAGATACGCAGTATTTT.

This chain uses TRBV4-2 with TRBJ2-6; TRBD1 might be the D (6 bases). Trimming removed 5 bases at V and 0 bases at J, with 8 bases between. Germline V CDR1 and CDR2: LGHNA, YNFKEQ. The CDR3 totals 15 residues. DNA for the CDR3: TGTGCCAGCAGCATGGACAGCTCTGGGGCCAACGTCCTGACTTTC. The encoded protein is CASSMDSSGANVLTF.

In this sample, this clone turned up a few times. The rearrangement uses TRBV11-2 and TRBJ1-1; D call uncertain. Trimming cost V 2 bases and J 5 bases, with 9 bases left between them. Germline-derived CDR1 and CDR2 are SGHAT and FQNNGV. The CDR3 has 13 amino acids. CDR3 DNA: TGTGCCAGCAGCTTATCAGCGGCAACTGAAGCTTTCTTT. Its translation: CASSLSAATEAFF.

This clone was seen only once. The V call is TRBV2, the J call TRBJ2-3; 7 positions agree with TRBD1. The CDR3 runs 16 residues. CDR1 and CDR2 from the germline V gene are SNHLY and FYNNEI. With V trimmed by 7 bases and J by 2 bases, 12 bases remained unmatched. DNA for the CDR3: TGTGCCAGCACCGCCCGGGACAGAAAGGACACAGATACGCAGTATTTT. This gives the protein CASTARDRKDTDTQYF. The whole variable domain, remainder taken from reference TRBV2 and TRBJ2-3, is EPEVTQTPSHQVTQMGQEVILRCVPISNHLYFYWYRQILGQKVEFLVSFYNNEISEKSEIFDDQFSVERPDGSNFTLKIRSTKLEDSAMYFCASTARDRKDTDTQYFGPGTRLTVL.

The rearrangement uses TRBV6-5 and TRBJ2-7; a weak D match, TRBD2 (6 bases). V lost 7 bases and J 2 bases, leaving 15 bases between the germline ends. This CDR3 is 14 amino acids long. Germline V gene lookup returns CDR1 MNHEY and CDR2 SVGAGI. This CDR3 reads CASMGRERPYEQYF. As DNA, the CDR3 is TGTGCCAGCATGGGGCGGGAACGACCCTACGAGCAGTACTTC.

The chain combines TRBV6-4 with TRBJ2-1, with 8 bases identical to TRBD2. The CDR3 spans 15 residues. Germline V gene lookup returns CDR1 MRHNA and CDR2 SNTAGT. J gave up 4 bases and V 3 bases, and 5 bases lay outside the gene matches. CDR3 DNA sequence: TGTGCCAGCAGTGAGTACCTAGCGGGTTACAATGAGCAGTTCTTC. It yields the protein CASSEYLAGYNEQFF.

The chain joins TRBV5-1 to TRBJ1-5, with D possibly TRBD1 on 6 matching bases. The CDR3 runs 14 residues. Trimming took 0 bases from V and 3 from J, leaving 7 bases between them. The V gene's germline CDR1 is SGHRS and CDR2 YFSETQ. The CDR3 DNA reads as TGCGCCAGCAGCTTGGAGGGACACAATCAGCCCCAGCATTTT. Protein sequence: CASSLEGHNQPQHF. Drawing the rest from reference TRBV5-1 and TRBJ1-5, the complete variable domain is KAGVTQTPRYLIKTRGQQVTLSCSPISGHRSVSWYQQTPGQGLQFLFEYFSETQRNKGNFPGRFSGRQFSNSRSEMNVSTLELGDSALYLCASSLEGHNQPQHFGDGTRLSIL.

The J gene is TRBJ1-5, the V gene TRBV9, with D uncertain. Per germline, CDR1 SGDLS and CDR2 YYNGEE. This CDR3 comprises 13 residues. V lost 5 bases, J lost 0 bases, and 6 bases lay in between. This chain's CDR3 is CASRNYSNQPQHF. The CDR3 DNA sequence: TGTGCCAGCAGAAACTATAGCAATCAGCCCCAGCATTTT.

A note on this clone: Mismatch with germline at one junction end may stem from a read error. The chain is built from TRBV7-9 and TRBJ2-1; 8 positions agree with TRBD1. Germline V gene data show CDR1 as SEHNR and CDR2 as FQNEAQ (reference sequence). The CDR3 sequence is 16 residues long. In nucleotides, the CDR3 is TGTTCCAGCAGCCGATCGACAGGGGTGAGGGCGAATGAGCAGTTCTTC. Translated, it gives CSSSRSTGVRANEQFF.

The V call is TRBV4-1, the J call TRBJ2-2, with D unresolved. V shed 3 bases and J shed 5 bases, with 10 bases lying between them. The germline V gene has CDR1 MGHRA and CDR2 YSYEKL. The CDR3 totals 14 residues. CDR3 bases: TGCGCCAGCAGCCACCCGGCGGTAACCGGGGAGCTGTTTTTT. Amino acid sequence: CASSHPAVTGELFF.

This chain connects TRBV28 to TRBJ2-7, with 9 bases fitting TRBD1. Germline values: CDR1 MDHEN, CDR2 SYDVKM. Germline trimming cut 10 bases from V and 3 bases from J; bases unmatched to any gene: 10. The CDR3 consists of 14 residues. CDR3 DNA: TGTGCCACCTTGACCGGGACAGGGCACTACGAGCAGTACTTC. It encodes CATLTGTGHYEQYF.

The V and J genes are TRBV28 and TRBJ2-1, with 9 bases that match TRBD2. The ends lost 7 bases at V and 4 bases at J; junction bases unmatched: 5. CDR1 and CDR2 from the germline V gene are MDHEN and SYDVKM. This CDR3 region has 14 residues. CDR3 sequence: CASIGGRVYNEQFF. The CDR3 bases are TGTGCCAGCATAGGCGGGAGGGTTTACAATGAGCAGTTCTTC. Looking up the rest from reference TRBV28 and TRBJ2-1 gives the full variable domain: DVKVTQSSRYLVKRTGEKVFLECVQDMDHENMFWYRQDPGLGLRLIYFSYDVKMKEKGDIPEGYSVSREKKERFSLILESASTNQTSMYLCASIGGRVYNEQFFGPGTRLTVL.

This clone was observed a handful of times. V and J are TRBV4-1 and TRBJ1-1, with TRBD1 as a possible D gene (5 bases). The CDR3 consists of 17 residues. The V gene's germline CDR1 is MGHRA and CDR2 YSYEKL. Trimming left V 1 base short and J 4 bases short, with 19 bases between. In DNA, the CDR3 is TGCGCCAGCAGCCAAGGAGCGGGACCGCGTTTTGTCACTGAAGCTTTCTTT. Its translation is CASSQGAGPRFVTEAFF.

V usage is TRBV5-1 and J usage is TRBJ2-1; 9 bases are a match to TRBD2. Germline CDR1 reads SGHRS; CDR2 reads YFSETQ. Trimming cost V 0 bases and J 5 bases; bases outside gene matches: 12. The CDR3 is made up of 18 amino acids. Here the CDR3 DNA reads TGCGCCAGCAGCTTGGCCTGGAATAGCGGGAGAACCCACAATGAGCAGTTCTTC. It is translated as CASSLAWNSGRTHNEQFF.

CDR3: CASSFGAQGDEKLFF. DNA for the CDR3: TGTGCCAGCAGTTTCGGGGCACAGGGCGATGAAAAACTGTTTTTT. The chain is built from TRBV28 and TRBJ1-4; tentatively, D is TRBD1 (6 bases). The CDR3 is made up of 15 amino acids. Germline V CDR1 and CDR2: MDHEN, SYDVKM. The ends were cut back, 3 bases at V and 6 bases at J, with 14 bases in the middle.

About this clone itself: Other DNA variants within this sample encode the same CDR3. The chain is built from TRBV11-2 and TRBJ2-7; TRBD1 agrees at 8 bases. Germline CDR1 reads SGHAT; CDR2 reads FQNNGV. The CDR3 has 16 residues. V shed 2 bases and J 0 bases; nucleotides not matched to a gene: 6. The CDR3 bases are TGTGCCAGCAGCTTATGGGGACAGGCGAGCTCCTACGAGCAGTACTTC. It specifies CASSLWGQASSYEQYF.

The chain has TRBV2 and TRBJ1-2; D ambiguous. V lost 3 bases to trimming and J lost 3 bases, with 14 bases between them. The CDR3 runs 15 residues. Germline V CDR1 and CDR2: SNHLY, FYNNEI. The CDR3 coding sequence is TGTGCCAGCAGTGAGTGGACTCTTGGGGACTATGGCTACACCTTC. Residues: CASSEWTLGDYGYTF.

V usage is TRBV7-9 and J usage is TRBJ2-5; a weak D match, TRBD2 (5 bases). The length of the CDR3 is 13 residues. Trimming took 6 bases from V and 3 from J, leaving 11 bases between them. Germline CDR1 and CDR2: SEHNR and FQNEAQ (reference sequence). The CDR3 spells CASRAQREETQYF. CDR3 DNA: TGTGCCAGCAGGGCCCAGAGGGAAGAGACCCAGTACTTC. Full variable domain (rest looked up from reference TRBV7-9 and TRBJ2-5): DTGVSQNPRHKITKRGQNVTFRCDPISEHNRLYWYRQTLGQGPEFLTYFQNEAQLEKSRLLSDRFSAERPKGSFSTLEIQRTEQGDSAMYLCASRAQREETQYFGPGTRLLVL.

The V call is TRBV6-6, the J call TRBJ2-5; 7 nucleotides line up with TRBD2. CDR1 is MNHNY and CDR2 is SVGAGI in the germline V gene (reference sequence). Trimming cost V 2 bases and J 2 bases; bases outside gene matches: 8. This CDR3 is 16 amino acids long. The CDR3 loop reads CASSYGISGLQETQYF. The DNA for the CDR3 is TGTGCCAGCAGTTACGGGATTAGCGGGTTGCAAGAGACCCAGTACTTC.

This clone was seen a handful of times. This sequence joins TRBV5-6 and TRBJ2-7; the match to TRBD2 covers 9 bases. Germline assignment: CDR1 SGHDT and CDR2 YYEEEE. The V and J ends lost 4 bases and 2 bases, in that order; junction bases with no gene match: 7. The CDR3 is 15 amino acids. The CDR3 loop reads CASSPLAGVPYEQYF. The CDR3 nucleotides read TGTGCCAGCAGCCCCTTAGCGGGAGTACCCTACGAGCAGTACTTC. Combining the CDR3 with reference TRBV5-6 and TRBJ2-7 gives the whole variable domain DAGVTQSPTHLIKTRGQQVTLRCSPKSGHDTVSWYQQALGQGPQFIFQYYEEEERQRGNFPDRFSGHQFPNYSSELNVNALLLGDSALYLCASSPLAGVPYEQYFGPGTRLTVT.

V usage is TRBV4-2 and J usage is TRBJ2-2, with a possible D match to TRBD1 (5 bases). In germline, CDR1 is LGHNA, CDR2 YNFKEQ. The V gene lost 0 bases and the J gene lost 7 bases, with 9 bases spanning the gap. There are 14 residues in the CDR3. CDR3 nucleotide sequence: TGTGCCAGCAGCCAAGATCGGCAGGGCGGGGAGCTGTTTTTT. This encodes CASSQDRQGGELFF.